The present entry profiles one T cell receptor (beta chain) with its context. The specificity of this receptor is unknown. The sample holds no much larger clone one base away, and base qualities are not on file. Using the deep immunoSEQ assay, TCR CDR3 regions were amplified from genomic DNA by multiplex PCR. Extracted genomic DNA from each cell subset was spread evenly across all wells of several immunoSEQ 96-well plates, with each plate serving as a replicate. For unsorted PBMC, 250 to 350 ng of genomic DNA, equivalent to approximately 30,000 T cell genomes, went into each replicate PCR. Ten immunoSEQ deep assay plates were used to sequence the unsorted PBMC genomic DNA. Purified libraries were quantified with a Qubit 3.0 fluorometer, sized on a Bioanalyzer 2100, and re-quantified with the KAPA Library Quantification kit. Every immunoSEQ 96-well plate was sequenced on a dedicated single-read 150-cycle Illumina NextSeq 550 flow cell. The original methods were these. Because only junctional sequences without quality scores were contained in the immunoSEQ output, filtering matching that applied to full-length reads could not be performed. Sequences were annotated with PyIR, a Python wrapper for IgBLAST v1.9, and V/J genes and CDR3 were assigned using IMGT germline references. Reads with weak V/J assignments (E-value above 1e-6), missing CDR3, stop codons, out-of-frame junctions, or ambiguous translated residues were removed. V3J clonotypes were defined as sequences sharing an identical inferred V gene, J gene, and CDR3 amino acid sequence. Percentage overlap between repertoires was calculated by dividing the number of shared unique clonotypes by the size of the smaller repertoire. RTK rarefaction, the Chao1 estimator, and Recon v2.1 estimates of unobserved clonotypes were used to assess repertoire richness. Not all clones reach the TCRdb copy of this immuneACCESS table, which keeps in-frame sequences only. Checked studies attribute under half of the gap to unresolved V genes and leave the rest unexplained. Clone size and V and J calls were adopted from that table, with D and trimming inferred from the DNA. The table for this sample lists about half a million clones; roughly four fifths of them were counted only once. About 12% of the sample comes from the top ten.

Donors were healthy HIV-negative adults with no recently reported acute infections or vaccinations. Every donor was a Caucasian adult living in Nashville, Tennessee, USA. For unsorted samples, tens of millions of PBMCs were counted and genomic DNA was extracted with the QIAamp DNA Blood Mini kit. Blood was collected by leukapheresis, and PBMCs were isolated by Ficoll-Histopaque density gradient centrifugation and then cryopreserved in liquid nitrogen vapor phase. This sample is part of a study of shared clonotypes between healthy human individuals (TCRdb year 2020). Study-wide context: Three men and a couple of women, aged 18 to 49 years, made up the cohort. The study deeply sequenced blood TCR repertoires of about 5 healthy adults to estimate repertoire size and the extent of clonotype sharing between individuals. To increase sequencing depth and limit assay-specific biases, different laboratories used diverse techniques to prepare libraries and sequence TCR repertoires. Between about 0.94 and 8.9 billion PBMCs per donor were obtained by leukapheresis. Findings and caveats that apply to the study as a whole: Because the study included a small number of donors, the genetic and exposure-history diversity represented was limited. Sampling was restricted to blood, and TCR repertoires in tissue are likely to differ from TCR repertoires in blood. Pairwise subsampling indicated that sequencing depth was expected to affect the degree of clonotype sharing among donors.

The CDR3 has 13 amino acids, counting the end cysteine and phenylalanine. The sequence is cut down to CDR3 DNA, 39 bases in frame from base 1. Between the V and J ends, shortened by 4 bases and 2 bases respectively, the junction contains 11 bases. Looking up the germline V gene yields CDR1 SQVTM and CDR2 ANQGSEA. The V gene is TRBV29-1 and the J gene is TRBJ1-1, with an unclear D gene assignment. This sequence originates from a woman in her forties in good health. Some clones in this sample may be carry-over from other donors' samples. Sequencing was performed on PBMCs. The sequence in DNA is TGCAGCGTTGGGCTCAGAGCCAACACTGAAGCTTTCTTT. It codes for CSVGLRANTEAFF.